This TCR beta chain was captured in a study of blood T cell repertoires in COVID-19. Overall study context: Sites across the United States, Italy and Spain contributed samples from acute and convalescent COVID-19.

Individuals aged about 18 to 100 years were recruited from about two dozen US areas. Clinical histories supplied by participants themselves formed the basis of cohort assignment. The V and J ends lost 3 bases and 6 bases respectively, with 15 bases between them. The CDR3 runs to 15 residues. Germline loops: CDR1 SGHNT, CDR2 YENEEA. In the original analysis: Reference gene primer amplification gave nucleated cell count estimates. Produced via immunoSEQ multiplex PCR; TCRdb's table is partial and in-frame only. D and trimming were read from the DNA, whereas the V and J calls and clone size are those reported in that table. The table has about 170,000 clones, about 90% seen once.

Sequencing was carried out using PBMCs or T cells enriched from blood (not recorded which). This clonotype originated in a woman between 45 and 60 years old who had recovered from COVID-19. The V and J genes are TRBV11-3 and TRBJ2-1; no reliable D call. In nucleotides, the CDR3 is TGTGCCAGCAGCTTTCGAGCCGCTCTCGCCAATGAGCAGTTCTTC. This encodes CASSFRAALANEQFF.